What follows are 13 T cell receptor beta chains derived from one specimen sequenced in a study of cytomegalovirus exposure and HLA in healthy donors. Primers: 60 Vbeta forward and 13 Jbeta reverse. Using immunoSEQ multiplex PCR, the repertoire was profiled, and TCRdb retains in-frame clones only, with some absent. The specimen's table records around 70,000 clones. The sequenced sample was PBMCs. Receptor source: a woman in her 30s in good health and CMV-seronegative.

The rearrangement uses TRBV7-9 and TRBJ1-6; 9 positions match TRBD1. The CDR3 runs 14 residues. Germline V gene sequence: CDR1 SEHNR, CDR2 FQNEAQ (reference sequence). Losses at the gene ends were 1 base for V and 12 bases for J; bases not matched to a gene: 4. CDR3 region: CASSLGTGEGPLHF. In nucleotides, the CDR3 is TGTGCCAGCAGCTTAGGGACAGGGGAAGGACCCCTCCACTTT.

This chain joins TRBV10-3 and TRBJ2-1; 7 nucleotides agree with TRBD1. V lost 8 bases to trimming and J lost 11 bases; unmatched junction nucleotides: 9. Germline lookup yields CDR1 ENHRY and CDR2 SYGVKD. The CDR3 is 12 amino acids. In DNA form, the CDR3 reads TGTGCCATCGGGACAGCGTCTCTAAAGCAGTTCTTC. Protein product: CAIGTASLKQFF.

The chain recombines TRBV11-3 with TRBJ2-4; 10 bases are a match to TRBD1. Per the germline V gene, CDR1 is SGHNT and CDR2 is YENEEA. V lost 4 bases to trimming and J lost 6 bases; unmatched junction nucleotides: 3. CDR3 length equals 14 residues. For the CDR3, the DNA is TGTGCCAGCAGCTCCGGACAGGGGGGAAACATTCAGTACTTC. This gives the protein CASSSGQGGNIQYF.

As DNA, the CDR3 is TGTGCCAGCAGCTTGGGACTAGCCTCCTACGAGCAGTACTTC. It encodes CASSLGLASYEQYF. The rearrangement uses TRBV13 and TRBJ2-7; 9 positions agree with TRBD2. Trimming cost V 3 bases and J 0 bases; bases outside gene matches: 0. The germline CDR1 and CDR2 sequences are PRHDT and FYEKMQ (reference sequence). The CDR3 has 14 residues.

V gene TRBV28 combines with J gene TRBJ1-2, with TRBD1 identical over 8 bases. The CDR3 covers 14 residues. Trimming removed 3 bases from V and 12 bases from J; junction bases left unmatched: 12. CDR1 MDHEN and CDR2 SYDVKM come from the germline V gene. CDR3 nucleotide sequence: TGTGCCAGCAGTTTGCGGGACAGGCGCCGCTCGAACACCTTC. Its protein is CASSLRDRRRSNTF.

This chain uses TRBV6-8 with TRBJ2-5; D perhaps matches TRBD2 (5 bases). Trimming pared 2 bases from V and 7 bases from J, leaving 8 bases between. This CDR3 comprises 12 residues. Germline V lookup: CDR1 MNHGY, CDR2 SAAAGT. The CDR3 is CASSYIGGTQYF. CDR3 coding DNA: TGTGCCAGCAGTTACATCGGAGGGACCCAGTACTTC.

This chain joins TRBV14 and TRBJ2-7; maybe TRBD1 (5 bases). The CDR3 length is 14 residues. With 0 bases removed from V and 4 bases from J, the gap between germline ends came to 10 bases. Per the germline V gene, CDR1 is SGHDN and CDR2 is FVKESK. The CDR3 coding sequence is TGTGCCAGCAGCCAAGATCAGGGTGGGTACGAGCAGTACTTC. Amino acid sequence: CASSQDQGGYEQYF.

This rearrangement joins TRBV28 to TRBJ1-3, with D tentatively TRBD1 (6 bases). Germline CDR1 and CDR2: MDHEN and SYDVKM. This CDR3 has 13 amino acids. Trimming shortened V by 7 bases and J by 4 bases, and 11 bases separated the two germline ends. This CDR3 reads CASTRGRGNTIYF. In nucleotides, the CDR3 is TGTGCCAGCACGCGGGGGCGAGGAAACACCATATATTTT.

CDR3 region: CASSLDGRGRGAFF. The CDR3 nucleotides read TGTGCCAGCAGCTTAGATGGCAGGGGGCGAGGGGCTTTCTTT. The J gene is TRBJ1-1, the V gene TRBV7-9; 8 nucleotides match TRBD1. This CDR3 has 14 residues. Per the germline V gene, CDR1 is SEHNR and CDR2 is FQNEAQ (reference sequence). V shed 1 base, J shed 11 bases, and the junction held 9 bases outside the gene matches.

V and J are TRBV30 and TRBJ2-7; 9 nucleotides match TRBD2. The CDR3 is made up of 15 amino acids. Germline V CDR1 and CDR2: GTSNPN, SVGIG (reference sequence). The CDR3 sequence: CAHTLAGGPIDEQYF. The CDR3 DNA reads as TGTGCACATACCTTGGCGGGAGGGCCAATCGACGAGCAGTACTTC.

This rearrangement joins TRBV9 to TRBJ2-3, with D tentatively TRBD2 (5 bases). The CDR3 runs to 14 residues. CDR1 and CDR2 (germline): SGDLS, YYNGEE. Trimming left V 0 bases short and J 2 bases short, with 7 bases between. The CDR3 coding sequence is TGTGCCAGCAGCGTAGGCGGGTCCACAGATACGCAGTATTTT. It codes for CASSVGGSTDTQYF. The variable domain in full, completed from reference TRBV9 and TRBJ2-3, reads DSGVTQTPKHLITATGQRVTLRCSPRSGDLSVYWYQQSLDQGLQFLIQYYNGEERAKGNILERFSAQQFPDLHSELNLSSLELGDSALYFCASSVGGSTDTQYFGPGTRLTVL.

The V call is TRBV5-6, the J call TRBJ1-5, with D hard to call. This CDR3 comprises 15 residues. The germline V gene has CDR1 SGHDT and CDR2 YYEEEE. V lost 4 bases, J lost 4 bases, and 15 bases lay in between. The CDR3: CASSRREGGNQPQHF. CDR3 DNA sequence: TGTGCCAGCAGCCGAAGGGAGGGCGGAAATCAGCCCCAGCATTTT. Combining the CDR3 with reference TRBV5-6 and TRBJ1-5 gives the whole variable domain DAGVTQSPTHLIKTRGQQVTLRCSPKSGHDTVSWYQQALGQGPQFIFQYYEEEERQRGNFPDRFSGHQFPNYSSELNVNALLLGDSALYLCASSRREGGNQPQHFGDGTRLSIL.

The rearrangement links TRBV6-1 to TRBJ2-3; TRBD2 agrees at 8 bases. Losses at the gene ends were 0 bases for V and 5 bases for J; bases not matched to a gene: 10. Germline CDR1 MNHNS, CDR2 SASEGT. The CDR3 runs 17 residues. In DNA form, the CDR3 reads TGTGCCAGCAGTGAAGCGTTGACGGGAGGGCCCGGAGATACGCAGTATTTT. Translating gives CASSEALTGGPGDTQYF.